Below are 16 T cell receptor beta chains sequenced from a single sample in a study of PD-1 blockade in classical Hodgkin lymphoma. TCRdb's table, derived via immunoSEQ multiplex PCR, lists solely in-frame clones and lacks some. This sample has over 5,500 clones; about four fifths occur once, and the top ten carry 25% to 35%. With no exception, relapse followed autologous stem cell transplantation in all patients, and brentuximab vedotin exposure varied. Sequenced material: peripheral blood mononuclear cells (PBMCs), taken at baseline. The receptors were sampled from a human donor with classical Hodgkin lymphoma.

By share, this clone counts as medium-sized. This chain connects TRBV6-1 to TRBJ2-1; TRBD2 aligns across 9 bases. Looked up from germline, CDR1 is MNHNS and CDR2 is SASEGT. This CDR3 is built from 14 residues. Unmatched junction bases numbered 4, after V lost 8 bases and J lost 2 bases. CDR3 region: CASGGLATYNEQFF. CDR3 nucleotides: TGTGCCAGCGGGGGACTAGCCACCTACAATGAGCAGTTCTTC.

The chain carries TRBV30 and TRBJ1-1; 8 bases fit TRBD1. With 2 bases clipped from V and 7 bases from J, the junction kept 9 bases outside the gene matches. Germline values: CDR1 GTSNPN, CDR2 SVGIG (reference sequence). The CDR3 extends over 14 amino acids. The CDR3 sequence is CAWSWGRGQGEAFF. DNA for the CDR3: TGTGCCTGGAGTTGGGGCAGGGGGCAAGGTGAAGCTTTCTTT.

The chain has TRBV5-1 and TRBJ1-2, with a weak D call TRBD1 (5 bases). CDR1 SGHRS and CDR2 YFSETQ come from the germline V gene. V lost 5 bases to trimming and J lost 8 bases, with 19 bases between them. The CDR3 spans 14 residues. CDR3 region: CASRQDGALGGYTF. CDR3 DNA: TGCGCCAGCAGACAGGACGGAGCCCTAGGGGGCTACACCTTC.

The rearrangement joins TRBV13 to TRBJ2-6; 12 bases fit TRBD1. The V segment lost 5 bases and the J segment 2 bases; nucleotides outside the gene matches: 4. Germline loops: CDR1 PRHDT, CDR2 FYEKMQ (reference sequence). This CDR3 region has 17 residues. CDR3 nucleotide sequence: TGTGCCAGCAGCCCCCGGGACAGGGGGCCTGGGGCCAACGTCCTGACTTTC. This gives the protein CASSPRDRGPGANVLTF. The full variable domain, its missing parts supplied by reference TRBV13 and TRBJ2-6, is AAGVIQSPRHLIKEKRETATLKCYPIPRHDTVYWYQQGPGQDPQFLISFYEKMQSDKGSIPDRFSAQQFSDYHSELNMSSLELGDSALYFCASSPRDRGPGANVLTFGAGSRLTVL.

The genes are TRBV5-1 and TRBJ2-3; 16 positions agree with TRBD2. The germline V gene encodes CDR1 SGHRS and CDR2 YFSETQ. This CDR3 is 17 amino acids long. V dropped 0 bases and J dropped 7; count of bases not matched to a gene: 5. The chain's CDR3 is CASSLEGLAGGKNTQYF. Written as DNA, the CDR3 is TGCGCCAGCAGCTTGGAGGGACTAGCGGGAGGGAAGAATACGCAGTATTTT.

The J gene is TRBJ2-3, the V gene TRBV2; D assignment may be TRBD1 or TRBD2 (5 bases each). The CDR3 runs 14 residues. The germline gives CDR1 SNHLY, CDR2 FYNNEI. Deletions cut 7 bases from V and 5 bases from J, with 16 bases between. CDR3 residues: CASTLRGPEDTQYF. Here the CDR3 DNA reads TGTGCCAGCACCTTACGGGGACCGGAAGATACGCAGTATTTT. Full variable domain (rest looked up from reference TRBV2 and TRBJ2-3): EPEVTQTPSHQVTQMGQEVILRCVPISNHLYFYWYRQILGQKVEFLVSFYNNEISEKSEIFDDQFSVERPDGSNFTLKIRSTKLEDSAMYFCASTLRGPEDTQYFGPGTRLTVL.

V usage is TRBV5-5 and J usage is TRBJ2-1; 10 positions agree with TRBD1. Trimming at V came to 3 bases and at J to 7 bases, leaving 4 bases not matched to a gene. This CDR3 has 14 amino acids. Looked up from germline, CDR1 is SGHKS and CDR2 is YYEKEE (reference sequence). CDR3: CASSSGQGVNEQFF. In DNA form, the CDR3 reads TGTGCCAGCAGCTCCGGACAGGGGGTAAATGAGCAGTTCTTC.

The chain is built from TRBV7-2 and TRBJ2-7, with 11 bases matching TRBD1. This CDR3 comprises 15 residues. Germline CDR1 SGHTA, CDR2 FQGNSA. V lost 5 bases to trimming and J lost 2 bases; unmatched junction nucleotides: 5. CDR3 nucleotides: TGTGCCAGCAGCCAAGGGACAGGGGGTGCCTACGAGCAGTACTTC. This sequence encodes CASSQGTGGAYEQYF.

V gene TRBV7-8 combines with J gene TRBJ2-5; TRBD2 matches 7 bases. The germline V gene encodes CDR1 SGHVS and CDR2 FQNEAQ. The CDR3 totals 16 residues. V was pared by 5 bases and J by 4 bases, with 13 bases of the junction left unmatched. The CDR3 loop reads CASSPVGASGVETQYF. CDR3 DNA: TGTGCCAGCAGCCCCGTCGGGGCTAGCGGAGTAGAGACCCAGTACTTC.

The V gene is TRBV7-6, the J gene TRBJ2-7, with 7 positions matching TRBD2. The germline V gene encodes CDR1 SGHVS and CDR2 FNYEAQ. CDR3 length equals 15 residues. Trimming took 0 bases from V and 7 from J; bases not matched to a gene: 9. CDR3 protein: CASSLAGGVVAEQYF. DNA of the CDR3: TGTGCCAGCAGCTTAGCGGGAGGGGTGGTAGCGGAGCAGTACTTC. The complete variable domain, with remaining parts taken from reference TRBV7-6 and TRBJ2-7, reads GAGVSQSPRYKVTKRGQDVALRCDPISGHVSLYWYRQALGQGPEFLTYFNYEAQQDKSGLPNDRFSAERPEGSISTLTIQRTEQRDSAMYRCASSLAGGVVAEQYFGPGTRLTVT.

The chain uses TRBV7-9 and TRBJ2-1; perhaps TRBD1 as D (5 bases). Trimming removed 3 bases from V and 10 bases from J, with 13 bases in between. This CDR3 has 13 amino acids. Germline loops: CDR1 SEHNR, CDR2 FQNEAQ (reference sequence). CDR3: CASSFEQGGEQFF. The CDR3 coding sequence is TGTGCCAGCAGCTTTGAGCAGGGCGGAGAGCAGTTCTTC.

The chain couples TRBV10-3 to TRBJ2-7; perhaps TRBD1 as D (6 bases). With 10 bases removed from V and 0 bases from J, the gap between germline ends came to 16 bases. The germline gives CDR1 ENHRY, CDR2 SYGVKD. CDR3 length: 14 residues. CDR3 bases: TGTGCCAGCAGCCGAGAGGGGGTCTCCTACGAGCAGTACTTC. It codes for CASSREGVSYEQYF.

The chain uses TRBV10-3 and TRBJ2-1; D is uncertain. Trimming removed 0 bases from V and 6 bases from J, with 12 bases in between. CDR3 length: 15 residues. Germline CDR1 ENHRY, CDR2 SYGVKD. CDR3 nucleotide sequence: TGTGCCATCAGTGAGTCGTTGATACAGAGCAATGAGCAGTTCTTC. Protein: CAISESLIQSNEQFF.

The chain joins TRBV18 to TRBJ1-2; TRBD1 is a possible D gene (5 bases). This CDR3 contains 13 residues. Between the trimmed V and J ends, which lost 4 bases and 2 bases, there was a span of 8 bases. Germline assignment: CDR1 KGHSH and CDR2 LQKENI. The CDR3 loop is CASSLQENYGYTF. The CDR3 nucleotides read TGTGCCAGCTCACTACAGGAGAACTATGGCTACACCTTC.

The chain is built from TRBV28 and TRBJ2-2; D ambiguous. This CDR3 has 11 residues. The germline CDR1 and CDR2 sequences are MDHEN and SYDVKM. With 3 bases removed from V and 7 bases from J, the gap between germline ends came to 3 bases. The CDR3 DNA sequence: TGTGCCAGCAGTTTGAGCGGGGAGCTGTTTTTT. This sequence encodes CASSLSGELFF.

The gene calls are TRBV6-8 and TRBJ2-3, with D unclear. Germline CDR1 and CDR2: MNHGY and SAAAGT. V lost 0 bases and J lost 5, with 9 bases in between. CDR3 length equals 14 residues. The CDR3 is CASSYSLNRDTQYF. The CDR3 nucleotides read TGTGCCAGCAGTTACTCATTAAACAGAGATACGCAGTATTTT.